Following are 26 T cell receptor beta chains from one sample sequenced in a study of blood T cells in healthy people across ages. PCR was performed a second time for about 7 to 11 cycles using a sample-barcoded 5' primer and a J-beta primer mix. TCRdb called the 5' RACE reads again in MiXCR, with one record for every CDR3 protein. This table holds around 1,100,000 distinct CDR3 sequences, 30% to 40% found once. The sequenced material came from blood. The receptors originated from a man between 18 and 35 years old in good health.

V gene TRBV6-2 or TRBV6-3 combines with J gene TRBJ2-7; D gene ambiguous. CDR3 length: 12 residues. Between the trimmed V and J ends, which lost 4 bases and 10 bases, there was a span of 14 bases. Per germline, CDR1 MNHEY and CDR2 SVGEGT. The CDR3 nucleotides are TGTGCCAGCAGTTTCTCTGGAACGGGCCAGTACTTC. Encoded protein: CASSFSGTGQYF.

V gene TRBV11-2 combines with J gene TRBJ2-2; 8 bases map to TRBD1. Per the germline V gene, CDR1 is SGHAT and CDR2 is FQNNGV. V dropped 4 bases and J dropped 5; count of bases not matched to a gene: 6. The CDR3 sequence is 15 residues long. CDR3 protein: CASSSDRGETGELFF. The CDR3 DNA follows: TGTGCCAGCAGCTCCGACAGGGGCGAAACCGGGGAGCTGTTTTTT.

The rearrangement uses TRBV29-1 and TRBJ1-3; a possible D gene is TRBD1 (5 bases). In germline, CDR1 is SQVTM, CDR2 ANQGSEA. V was pared by 4 bases and J by 3 bases, with 10 bases between. The CDR3 spans 13 residues. CDR3 in amino acids: CSVVWRGGNTIYF. The CDR3 nucleotides are TGCAGCGTTGTCTGGAGGGGTGGAAACACCATATATTTT.

This chain links TRBV2 with TRBJ1-5; no definite D call. The CDR3 loop spans 14 amino acids. V was shortened by 7 bases and J by 0 bases, with 10 bases between the two germline ends. Germline values: CDR1 SNHLY, CDR2 FYNNEI. The DNA of the CDR3 is TGTGCCAGCAATCCAGGTAATAGCAATCAGCCCCAGCATTTT. Translating gives CASNPGNSNQPQHF. The whole variable domain, remainder taken from reference TRBV2 and TRBJ1-5, is EPEVTQTPSHQVTQMGQEVILRCVPISNHLYFYWYRQILGQKVEFLVSFYNNEISEKSEIFDDQFSVERPDGSNFTLKIRSTKLEDSAMYFCASNPGNSNQPQHFGDGTRLSIL.

V gene TRBV12-3 or TRBV12-4 combines with J gene TRBJ1-2, with TRBD1 identical over 7 bases. J gave up 3 bases and V 2 bases, and 15 bases lay outside the gene matches. This CDR3 spans 18 amino acids. CDR3 protein: CASSLSRRQGMGDYGYTF. The CDR3 bases are TGTGCCAGCAGTTTAAGTCGGCGACAGGGAATGGGGGACTATGGCTACACCTTC.

The chain combines TRBV5-6 with TRBJ2-7; 9 nucleotides line up with TRBD2. The closer fit of TRBJ2-5 to the DNA end suggests the J call may be wrong. The CDR3 sequence is 17 residues long. The germline V gene encodes CDR1 SGHDT and CDR2 YYEEEE. CDR3 DNA sequence: TGTGCCAGCAGCTTTTACAGCGGGGGGTCAGGCGGAGAGACCCAGTACTTC. Protein sequence: CASSFYSGGSGGETQYF.

The chain uses TRBV21-1 and TRBJ1-2; TRBD1 reflects the table's D call only, with no check against the DNA. TRBV21-1 is shown as a pseudogene. The CDR3 is made up of 16 amino acids. The CDR3 DNA sequence: TGTGCCAGCAGCAAAGCCCCGGGACAGGGGGCGGATGGCTACACCTTC. It is translated as CASSKAPGQGADGYTF.

This clonotype has a handful of counts. The chain joins TRBV29-1 to TRBJ2-1; 8 positions agree with TRBD2. Germline V gene sequence: CDR1 SQVTM, CDR2 ANQGSEA. V lost 6 bases and J lost 4; bases outside the gene matches: 8. The CDR3 consists of 14 residues. CDR3 amino acids: CSVEPGGQYNEQFF. As DNA, the CDR3 is TGCAGCGTCGAACCGGGGGGGCAGTACAATGAGCAGTTCTTC.

The chain links TRBV9 to TRBJ1-2; D unclear. There are 15 residues in the CDR3. Germline assignment: CDR1 SGDLS and CDR2 YYNGEE. V was cut by 4 bases and J by 4 bases, with 17 bases left in between. For the CDR3, the DNA is TGTGCCAGCAGCAATAAGTGGGCGGAAAGCTATGGCTACACCTTC. This translates into CASSNKWAESYGYTF.

The chain recombines TRBV14 with TRBJ1-5; no definite D call. This CDR3 has 14 amino acids. V was shortened by 1 base and J by 4 bases, with 8 bases between the two germline ends. The germline V gene has CDR1 SGHDN and CDR2 FVKESK. DNA of the CDR3: TGTGCCAGCAGCCAAGGGCAGTGGAATCAGCCCCAGCATTTT. This encodes CASSQGQWNQPQHF.

This clonotype has a handful of counts. The chain links TRBV12-3 or TRBV12-4 to TRBJ1-5; 7 nucleotides match TRBD1. The CDR3 totals 16 residues. Trimming removed 5 bases from V and 7 bases from J; junction bases left unmatched: 14. The CDR3 protein is CASSHDRVWGGQPQHF. The CDR3 DNA sequence: TGTGCCAGCAGTCATGACAGGGTTTGGGGCGGGCAGCCCCAGCATTTT.

V usage is TRBV18 and J usage is TRBJ1-2; possibly TRBD1 for D (5 bases). Trimming left V 0 bases short and J 4 bases short, with 9 bases between. Germline loops: CDR1 KGHSH, CDR2 LQKENI. This CDR3 has 14 amino acids. The CDR3 DNA is TGTGCCAGCTCACCACCGGGGGTAATCTATGGCTACACCTTC. Its translation: CASSPPGVIYGYTF.

CDR3 coding DNA: TGTGCCAGCAGTGACCGCGATTATTCACCCCTCCACTTT. This sequence encodes CASSDRDYSPLHF. The chain carries TRBV6-1 and TRBJ1-6; D gene unclear. The CDR3 has 13 amino acids. Germline V gives CDR1 MNHNS, CDR2 SASEGT. The V and J ends lost 3 bases and 8 bases respectively, with 8 bases between them.

This clonotype appeared once. The chain couples TRBV6-9 to TRBJ2-5; TRBD1 agrees at 10 bases. CDR1 is MNHGY and CDR2 is SVAAGI in the germline V gene. CDR3 length: 16 residues. The V and J ends lost 2 bases and 11 bases, in that order; junction bases with no gene match: 14. The CDR3 nucleotides are TGTGCCAGCAGTTATGGTTTTGGACAGGGGGACGGTGAGCAGTACTTC. Translating it yields CASSYGFGQGDGEQYF.

As concerns this clonotype: Just one base apart from a much larger clone, this may be a read error. This sequence joins TRBV12-3 or TRBV12-4 and TRBJ2-1; the match to TRBD2 covers 7 bases. This CDR3 has 11 amino acids. The CDR3 DNA reads TGTGCTACCACCGATGGGGGGGTTCAGTTCTTC. This gives the protein CATTDGGVQFF.

The chain recombines TRBV6-6 with TRBJ2-7, with 13 positions matching TRBD2. The CDR3 spans 15 residues. J gave up 4 bases and V 4 bases, and 4 bases lay outside the gene matches. Germline CDR1 reads MNHNY; CDR2 reads SVGAGI (reference sequence). Here the CDR3 DNA reads TGTGCCAGCAGTTCGGGACTAGCGGGGATTTACGAGCAGTACTTC. It specifies CASSSGLAGIYEQYF.

The V gene is TRBV12-3 or TRBV12-4, the J gene TRBJ2-1; D not resolved. The DNA end favors TRBJ2-7, so the J call may be wrong. The CDR3 has 15 amino acids. DNA of the CDR3: TGTGCCAGCAGTTTAGGCGCGGCGGCCAACAATGAGCAGTACTTC. It encodes CASSLGAAANNEQYF.

This clonotype was recorded a few times. The chain couples TRBV4-2 to TRBJ1-1; 7 bases line up with TRBD1. Germline loops: CDR1 LGHNA, CDR2 YNFKEQ. V gave up 0 bases and J gave up 5 bases; unmatched junction bases: 6. This CDR3 contains 15 residues. The CDR3 reads CASSQEDRAGTEAFF. DNA for the CDR3: TGTGCCAGCAGCCAAGAAGACAGGGCTGGAACTGAAGCTTTCTTT.

This sequence joins TRBV4-1 and TRBJ1-4; D is ambiguous. The CDR3 sequence is 17 residues long. V shed 1 base and J shed 3 bases, with 15 bases lying between them. The germline V gene encodes CDR1 MGHRA and CDR2 YSYEKL. The CDR3 bases are TGCGCCAGCAGCCAAGTGCCCTTTCCGAACTCTAATGAAAAACTGTTTTTT. Its translation: CASSQVPFPNSNEKLFF.

The J gene is TRBJ2-5, the V gene TRBV20-1; D remains unclear. This CDR3 comprises 12 residues. With 6 bases removed from V and 11 bases from J, the gap between germline ends came to 19 bases. From germline, CDR1 is DFQATT and CDR2 SNEGSKA (reference sequence). In DNA, the CDR3 is TGCAGTGCCCCCGTCGGACGCAATGAGCAGTACTTC. Translation: CSAPVGRNEQYF.

This chain links TRBV7-2 with TRBJ2-1, with D unresolved. The J call may be incorrect, as the DNA end agrees better with TRBJ2-7. The CDR3 covers 16 residues. Germline values: CDR1 SGHTA, CDR2 FQGNSA. The CDR3 nucleotides are TGTGCCAGCAGCCCCCGGGCCAGCAACTCCTACAATGAGCAGTACTTC. Translated: CASSPRASNSYNEQYF.

The chain carries TRBV12-3 or TRBV12-4 and TRBJ1-4; D unclear. V was pared by 4 bases and J by 0 bases, with 6 bases between. The CDR3 runs 14 residues. The CDR3 DNA reads as TGTGCCAGCAGTTACACAGCAACTAATGAAAAACTGTTTTTT. It yields the protein CASSYTATNEKLFF.

This sequence joins TRBV20-1 and TRBJ1-2; perhaps TRBD1 as D (6 bases). The CDR3 contains 13 residues. The germline CDR1 and CDR2 sequences are DFQATT and SNEGSKA (reference sequence). V lost 4 bases and J 2 bases, leaving 11 bases between the germline ends. The CDR3 protein is CSATDRSNYGYTF. CDR3 in DNA: TGCAGTGCTACTGACAGGAGCAACTATGGCTACACCTTC.

This clonotype was observed a handful of times. The chain uses TRBV10-3 and TRBJ2-5, with 11 bases identical to TRBD2. The trim removed 6 bases at V and 3 bases at J, leaving 9 bases unmatched. This CDR3 is built from 16 residues. CDR1 is ENHRY and CDR2 is SYGVKD in the germline V gene. CDR3 DNA sequence: TGTGCCATCAGGAGGTCAACTAGCGGGGGAAAAGAGACCCAGTACTTC. Protein product: CAIRRSTSGGKETQYF.

The gene calls are TRBV7-8 and TRBJ1-1, with 8 nucleotides matching TRBD1. V shed 5 bases and J 1 base; nucleotides not matched to a gene: 9. The germline V gene has CDR1 SGHVS and CDR2 FQNEAQ. The CDR3 totals 16 residues. The CDR3 spells CASSADRATANTEAFF. As DNA, the CDR3 is TGTGCCAGCAGCGCGGACAGGGCAACGGCGAACACTGAAGCTTTCTTT.

This clonotype was seen a few times. The chain recombines TRBV6-1 with TRBJ2-1, with TRBD2 identical over 7 bases. CDR3 length equals 16 residues. The germline gives CDR1 MNHNS, CDR2 SASEGT. After removal of 2 bases from V and 0 bases from J, the junction contained 4 bases not matched to a gene. The CDR3 protein is CASSETGGGSYNEQFF. CDR3 nucleotide sequence: TGTGCCAGCAGTGAAACTGGGGGGGGCTCCTACAATGAGCAGTTCTTC.